One T cell receptor beta chain is described in this entry. What it recognizes is unknown. The donors were members of the validation cohort, which comprised 100 to 150 subjects and was separate from the first cohort of roughly 700 subjects. Assay used: immunoSEQ multiplex PCR; TCRdb lists only in-frame clones, some missing. The table records 150,000 to 200,000 clones, around 80% of them present only once. The sample is drawn from a study of cytomegalovirus exposure and HLA in healthy donors. Study overall: In a later analysis, the 120 or so validation repertoires were reported to have used the same platform as the 600 to 700 first-cohort repertoires.

Findings and limits, study-wide: Generally TCR sequences proved uncommon, though certain public TCRs appeared in numerous donors. Researchers catalogued around 150 TCR beta chains as cytomegalovirus-associated.

CDR3 length: 15 residues. Germline loops: CDR1 SNHLY, CDR2 FYNNEI. The V end was cut by 6 bases, the J end by 0 bases, with 14 bases between. Sequencing input: PBMCs. V usage is TRBV2 and J usage is TRBJ2-5; a weak D match, TRBD1 (6 bases). The TCR originated in a woman in her twenties or thirties in good health and CMV-seropositive. The CDR3 is CASRTGREYQETQYF. For the CDR3, the DNA is TGTGCCAGCAGGACAGGAAGGGAGTACCAAGAGACCCAGTACTTC.